This TCR beta chain was recorded in a study of early T cells in non-severe SARS-CoV-2 infection. The CDR3 consists of 12 residues. From germline, CDR1 is SQVTM and CDR2 ANQGSEA. V was clipped by 8 bases and J by 8 bases, with 16 bases between them. The table lists this clonotype with many counts. Unique molecular identifier tags were affixed to discrete cDNA molecules. From the 5' RACE reads, TCRdb called clonotypes with MiXCR, one entry per CDR3 protein. This table holds some 60,000 distinct CDR3 sequences, approximately 10% found once. The sequence was collected from an adult who was a healthcare worker with PCR-confirmed SARS-CoV-2 infection or an uninfected control (not recorded which). The chain carries TRBV29-1 and TRBJ2-1; D gene uncertain. Sequencing was carried out using whole blood. The CDR3 sequence: CSPVDQSDEQFF. In nucleotides, the CDR3 is TGCAGCCCTGTGGACCAGTCGGATGAGCAGTTCTTC.